Each of the 5 T cell receptor beta chains below was sequenced from the same sample in a study of blood T cell repertoires in COVID-19. Data came from immunoSEQ multiplex PCR; TCRdb stores just in-frame clones and leaves some out. The sample comprises about 120,000 clones, around 89% of which are singletons, and about a fifth rests with the top ten. The sequenced sample consisted of peripheral blood. These receptors originate from a human donor with acute or convalescent COVID-19. The donor label of this sample is uncertain.

The genes are TRBV9 and TRBJ2-3; D gene unclear. Germline V CDR1 and CDR2: SGDLS, YYNGEE. Trimming pared 4 bases from V and 6 bases from J, leaving 9 bases between. The CDR3 has 12 amino acids. This chain's CDR3 is CASSTSGDTQYF. The CDR3 nucleotides are TGTGCCAGCAGCACCTCCGGGGATACGCAGTATTTT.

The chain recombines TRBV7-2 with TRBJ1-3, with D possibly being TRBD1 (5 bases). The CDR3 spans 17 residues. Deletions cut 2 bases from V and 2 bases from J, with 16 bases between. Germline loops: CDR1 SGHTA, CDR2 FQGNSA. Here the CDR3 reads CASSLNRQGSAGNTIYF. CDR3 bases: TGTGCCAGCAGCTTAAACAGGCAGGGTTCTGCTGGAAACACCATATATTTT.

This chain's CDR3 is CASSLAQRWDTQYF. The CDR3 nucleotides read TGTGCCAGCAGCTTAGCGCAGAGGTGGGATACGCAGTATTTT. The chain uses TRBV5-8 and TRBJ2-3, with D hard to call. This CDR3 spans 14 amino acids. Looked up from germline, CDR1 is SGHTS and CDR2 is YDEGEE. Trimming pared 2 bases from V and 6 bases from J, leaving 13 bases between.

A single count supports this clone. This rearrangement joins TRBV5-6 to TRBJ2-1, with D hard to call. The CDR3 contains 14 residues. CDR1 is SGHDT and CDR2 is YYEEEE in the germline V gene. With 2 bases removed from V and 6 bases from J, the gap between germline ends came to 12 bases. The CDR3 loop reads CASSFGPARNEQFF. CDR3 nucleotides: TGTGCCAGCAGCTTTGGGCCAGCCCGCAATGAGCAGTTCTTC.

This chain connects TRBV6-2 or TRBV6-3 to TRBJ1-3, with 8 bases that match TRBD1. Germline loops: CDR1 MNHEY, CDR2 SVGEGT. The CDR3 is made up of 16 amino acids. The V segment lost 4 bases and the J segment 4 bases; nucleotides outside the gene matches: 9. The CDR3 nucleotides are TGTGCCAGCAGTTCAAACGTCGGGACAGGAGGAAACACCATATATTTT. This codes for CASSSNVGTGGNTIYF.